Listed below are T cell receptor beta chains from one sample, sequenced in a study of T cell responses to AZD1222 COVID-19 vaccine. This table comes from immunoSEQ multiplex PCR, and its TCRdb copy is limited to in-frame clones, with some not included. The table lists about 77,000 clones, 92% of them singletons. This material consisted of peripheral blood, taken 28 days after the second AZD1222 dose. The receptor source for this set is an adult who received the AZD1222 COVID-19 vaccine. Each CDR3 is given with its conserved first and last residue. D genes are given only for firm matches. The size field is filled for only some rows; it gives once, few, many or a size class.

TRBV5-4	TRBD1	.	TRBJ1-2	TGTGCCAGCAGGGCCCCCGGGACAGGCGGCGGCTACACCTTC	CASRAPGTGGGYTF
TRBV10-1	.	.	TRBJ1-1	TGCGCCAGCAGTGAGTCGGGGCCAGGGGCCTCTGAAGCTTTCTTT	CASSESGPGASEAFF
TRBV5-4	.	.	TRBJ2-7	TGTGCCAGCAGCTTGAAGAATAATCCCTACGAGCAGTACTTC	CASSLKNNPYEQYF
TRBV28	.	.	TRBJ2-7	TGTGCCAGCAGCCCGCTAGAGGACGCCTACGAGCAGTACTTC	CASSPLEDAYEQYF
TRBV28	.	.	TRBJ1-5	TGTGCCAGCGGGGGTAGGGGGGGAAGCAATCAGCCCCAGCATTTT	CASGGRGGSNQPQHF
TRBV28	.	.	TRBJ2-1	TGTGCCAGCAGTCCCTCGAGAGCAGGATTCTCCTACAATGAGCAGTTCTTC	CASSPSRAGFSYNEQFF
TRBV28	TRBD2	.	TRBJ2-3	TGTGCCAGCAGTCCTCCGACTAGAACTAGCGCAGATACGCAGTATTTT	CASSPPTRTSADTQYF
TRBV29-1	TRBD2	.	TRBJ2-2	TGCAGCGGCGGGGGGCCCCTGAACACCGGGGAGCTGTTTTTT	CSGGGPLNTGELFF
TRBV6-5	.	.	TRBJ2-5	TGTGCCAGCCTCCGACAGTTTCAAGAGACCCAGTACTTC	CASLRQFQETQYF
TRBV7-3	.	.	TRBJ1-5	TGTGCCAGCAGCTTAGTGGTTAGGAATCAGCCCCAGCATTTT	CASSLVVRNQPQHF
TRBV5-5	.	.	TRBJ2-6	TGTGCCAGCAGCCCCGCTGGGGCCAACGTCCTGACTTTC	CASSPAGANVLTF
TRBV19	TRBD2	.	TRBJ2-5	TGTGCCAGTAGTTCTCTAACCTCACTAGCGGGGGGCCAAGAGACCCAGTACTTC	CASSSLTSLAGGQETQYF
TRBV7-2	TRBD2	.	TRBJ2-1	TGTGCCAGCGGCATTGGGTTAGCGGGACCGAGCGAGCAGTTCTTC	CASGIGLAGPSEQFF
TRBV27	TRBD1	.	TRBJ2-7	TGTGCCAGCAGAAAAGAGGGACAGGGTTCCTACGAGCAGTACTTC	CASRKEGQGSYEQYF
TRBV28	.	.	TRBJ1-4	TGTGCCACCACCTTGGGGGCCGAGTGGGAAAAACTGTTTTTT	CATTLGAEWEKLFF
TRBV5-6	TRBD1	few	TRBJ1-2	TGTGCCAGCAGCTGGGGACAGGGGAGTTCTGGCTACACCTTC	CASSWGQGSSGYTF